The next 23 T cell receptor beta chains were all read from a single sample in a study of CD8+ T cells in alopecia areata (dated by TCRdb to between 2018 and 2020). The library was produced with the immunoSEQ multiplex PCR assay. For TCR sequencing, RNA was extracted from every sample and reverse transcribed into cDNA to serve as template. This is the immuneACCESS table as TCRdb keeps it, with only in-frame sequences that have V and J called. A part of the clones is gone; compared with another copy, unresolved V genes explain less than half, and the rest is unexplained. Present in this sample are 200,000 to 250,000 clones, just over 65% of which were seen just once. The ten most abundant clones make up roughly 1.2% of the sample. What this sample's treatment or condition label stands for: oral pan-JAK inhibitor, 5-10 mg twice daily. The sequences come from CD4+ T cells sorted from blood, collected around week 42, from a patient treated with tofacitinib. The receptors were gathered from a human donor with alopecia areata.

This clone was counted a single time. J is TRBJ1-4 and V is TRBV29-1; TRBD1 aligns across 10 bases. This CDR3 has 15 residues. Germline-derived CDR1 and CDR2 are SQVTM and ANQGSEA. V lost 5 bases, J lost 5 bases, and 8 bases stayed unmatched. CDR3 loop: CSVMHPGQGNEKLFF. The CDR3, as DNA: TGCAGCGTTATGCACCCGGGACAGGGGAATGAAAAACTGTTTTTT.

This clone showed up just once. The chain joins TRBV5-1 to TRBJ2-5; D call uncertain. Germline V gene data show CDR1 as SGHRS and CDR2 as YFSETQ. The CDR3 is made up of 13 amino acids. The V and J ends lost 0 bases and 5 bases respectively, with 8 bases between them. The CDR3 DNA reads as TGCGCCAGCAGCTTGGCACGTAGGGAGACCCAGTACTTC. As protein: CASSLARRETQYF.

This clone was found a few times. The chain uses TRBV5-5 and TRBJ2-1; D unresolved. The CDR3 sequence is 17 residues long. Trimming left V 0 bases short and J 1 base short, with 14 bases between. CDR1 and CDR2 from the germline V gene are SGHKS and YYEKEE (reference sequence). The CDR3 bases are TGTGCCAGCAGCTTGGCCTGGGCGGCCCTATCCTACAATGAGCAGTTCTTC. Translation gives CASSLAWAALSYNEQFF.

V and J are TRBV15 and TRBJ1-6; 7 bases match TRBD1. This CDR3 contains 16 residues. The ends lost 0 bases at V and 6 bases at J; junction bases unmatched: 5. Germline CDR1 reads LNHNV; CDR2 reads YYDKDF (reference sequence). CDR3 region: CATSRDPGQSNSPLHF. The CDR3 DNA reads as TGTGCCACCAGCAGAGACCCGGGACAGAGTAATTCACCCCTCCACTTT.

The chain carries TRBV2 and TRBJ1-1; no clear D. This CDR3 is built from 12 residues. V gave up 9 bases and J gave up 0 bases, with 8 bases separating them. Germline V gives CDR1 SNHLY, CDR2 FYNNEI. CDR3 residues: CARRFMNTEAFF. The CDR3 DNA reads TGTGCCAGAAGATTCATGAACACTGAAGCTTTCTTT.

The chain is built from TRBV9 and TRBJ2-3, with D possibly TRBD1 on 5 matching bases. V was shortened by 2 bases and J by 5 bases, with 12 bases between the two germline ends. Per germline, CDR1 SGDLS and CDR2 YYNGEE. This CDR3 comprises 14 residues. This CDR3 is CASSVGQGGDTQYF. The CDR3 region has the DNA TGTGCCAGCAGCGTCGGCCAGGGTGGAGATACGCAGTATTTT.

V gene TRBV4-3 combines with J gene TRBJ2-7, with 7 bases that match TRBD1. The trim removed 3 bases at V and 6 bases at J, leaving 5 bases unmatched. Germline CDR1 is LGHNA and CDR2 is YSLEER. The CDR3 has 13 residues. The CDR3: CASSQNDRAEQYF. In DNA form, the CDR3 reads TGCGCCAGCAGCCAGAACGACAGGGCCGAGCAGTACTTC.

The chain combines TRBV10-3 with TRBJ1-2; D remains ambiguous. V gave up 2 bases and J gave up 6 bases, with 13 bases separating them. The CDR3 has 14 amino acids. Germline CDR1 ENHRY, CDR2 SYGVKD. For the CDR3, the DNA is TGTGCCATCAGTGAGGTACACCGCCCCCATGGCTACACCTTC. As protein: CAISEVHRPHGYTF.

This rearrangement joins TRBV30 to TRBJ2-5, with 8 bases fitting TRBD2. V lost 2 bases and J lost 2; bases outside the gene matches: 7. Germline V gene lookup returns CDR1 GTSNPN and CDR2 SVGIG (reference sequence). There are 15 residues in the CDR3. The CDR3 region is CAWSPLAGRQETQYF. CDR3 nucleotides: TGTGCCTGGAGTCCATTAGCGGGGCGGCAAGAGACCCAGTACTTC.

V is TRBV7-2 and J is TRBJ1-5; D is unclear. Trimming removed 4 bases at V and 5 bases at J, with 6 bases between. CDR1 is SGHTA and CDR2 is FQGNSA in the germline V gene. The CDR3 runs to 12 residues. CDR3 region: CASSYSYQPQHF. The CDR3 DNA follows: TGTGCCAGCAGCTACAGCTATCAGCCCCAGCATTTT.

The chain uses TRBV5-1 and TRBJ1-5, with D perhaps TRBD1 (6 bases). Germline lookup yields CDR1 SGHRS and CDR2 YFSETQ. V shed 4 bases and J shed 4 bases, with 21 bases lying between them. The CDR3 extends over 17 amino acids. The CDR3 DNA sequence: TGCGCCAGCAGCCTACTGCCCTTGACAGGTGGAAATCAGCCCCAGCATTTT. It specifies CASSLLPLTGGNQPQHF. The full variable domain, rest sourced from reference TRBV5-1 and TRBJ1-5, is KAGVTQTPRYLIKTRGQQVTLSCSPISGHRSVSWYQQTPGQGLQFLFEYFSETQRNKGNFPGRFSGRQFSNSRSEMNVSTLELGDSALYLCASSLLPLTGGNQPQHFGDGTRLSIL.

This clone has just a few counts. The chain has TRBV30 and TRBJ1-4; D is undetermined. Germline lookup yields CDR1 GTSNPN and CDR2 SVGIG (reference sequence). This CDR3 spans 14 amino acids. V dropped 0 bases and J dropped 3 bases, with 8 bases sitting between them. CDR3 DNA sequence: TGTGCCTGGAGTGTACGACTGGCTAATGAAAAACTGTTTTTT. It translates to CAWSVRLANEKLFF.

V gene TRBV7-2 combines with J gene TRBJ2-7, with no clear D. V was trimmed by 1 base and J by 0 bases, leaving 10 bases between them. CDR1 SGHTA and CDR2 FQGNSA come from the germline V gene. The CDR3 runs to 15 residues. The CDR3 is CASSLGLQSSYEQYF. The DNA for the CDR3 is TGTGCCAGCAGCTTAGGGCTACAGAGCTCCTACGAGCAGTACTTC.

J is TRBJ1-6 and V is TRBV14; tentatively, D is TRBD1 (5 bases). The V end lost 0 bases, the J end lost 10 bases, and 10 bases lay between the germline ends. The germline CDR1 and CDR2 sequences are SGHDN and FVKESK. This CDR3 is 14 amino acids long. The CDR3 protein is CASSQDAGLSPLHF. In nucleotides, the CDR3 is TGTGCCAGCAGCCAAGATGCAGGGCTATCACCCCTCCACTTT.

V usage is TRBV28 and J usage is TRBJ2-3; D not certain. With 5 bases removed from V and 3 bases from J, the gap between germline ends came to 9 bases. CDR1 and CDR2 from the germline V gene are MDHEN and SYDVKM. This CDR3 has 13 residues. The CDR3 region has the DNA TGTGCCAGCAGTAGGGCAGCGACAGATACGCAGTATTTT. This gives the protein CASSRAATDTQYF.

The gene calls are TRBV4-3 and TRBJ2-7; TRBD2 might be the D (7 bases). Trimming took off 0 bases at V and 3 bases at J, with 21 bases between the two ends. CDR1 and CDR2 (germline): LGHNA, YSLEER. This CDR3 region has 18 residues. Here the CDR3 DNA reads TGCGCCAGCAGCCAAGATCTGGGGGGGGCTGGTCATGACTACGAGCAGTACTTC. Translated, it gives CASSQDLGGAGHDYEQYF.

The chain employs TRBV1 and TRBJ2-7; TRBD2, the D gene given by the table, was not confirmed from the DNA. TRBV1 is tagged as a pseudogene. This CDR3 spans 16 amino acids. The chain's CDR3 is CTSSQDGSGTSYEQYF. The CDR3 bases are TGCACCAGCAGCCAAGATGGGAGCGGGACCTCCTACGAGCAGTACTTC.

This clone was seen more than once but under ten times. The chain combines TRBV10-3 with TRBJ2-2, with D maybe TRBD2 (6 bases). The V gene lost 6 bases and the J gene lost 1 base, with 9 bases spanning the gap. This CDR3 spans 14 amino acids. Per the germline V gene, CDR1 is ENHRY and CDR2 is SYGVKD. CDR3 loop: CAIRGTVNTGELFF. The CDR3 region has the DNA TGTGCCATCAGGGGGACTGTGAACACCGGGGAGCTGTTTTTT.

This clone has a handful of counts. The rearrangement links TRBV4-3 to TRBJ2-1, with D uncertain. The germline gives CDR1 LGHNA, CDR2 YSLEER. The ends were cut back, 1 base at V and 5 bases at J, with 9 bases in the middle. The CDR3 is made up of 14 amino acids. CDR3 residues: CASSQVYGNNEQFF. CDR3 sequence (DNA): TGCGCCAGCAGCCAAGTCTACGGTAACAATGAGCAGTTCTTC.

The genes are TRBV30 and TRBJ1-5; 8 positions agree with TRBD1. The trim removed 8 bases at V and 3 bases at J, leaving 9 bases unmatched. Germline V gives CDR1 GTSNPN, CDR2 SVGIG (reference sequence). This CDR3 has 14 amino acids. The CDR3 region is CAQPTGAINQPQHF. CDR3 DNA sequence: TGTGCCCAACCGACAGGGGCTATCAATCAGCCCCAGCATTTT.

CDR3 DNA: TGTGCCAGCAGACATGGACAGGCGCTCTCTGGGGCCAACGTCCTGACTTTC. Translating gives CASRHGQALSGANVLTF. V is TRBV5-6 and J is TRBJ2-6; TRBD1 aligns across 7 bases. This CDR3 contains 17 residues. J was trimmed by 0 bases and V by 5 bases; bases with no gene match: 8. CDR1 SGHDT and CDR2 YYEEEE come from the germline V gene. Using reference TRBV5-6 and TRBJ2-6 for the parts outside the CDR3, the full variable domain is DAGVTQSPTHLIKTRGQQVTLRCSPKSGHDTVSWYQQALGQGPQFIFQYYEEEERQRGNFPDRFSGHQFPNYSSELNVNALLLGDSALYLCASRHGQALSGANVLTFGAGSRLTVL.

This clone occurred once. The rearrangement uses TRBV7-3 and TRBJ2-3; 7 bases are shared with TRBD2. V lost 4 bases to trimming and J lost 1 base; unmatched junction nucleotides: 8. The CDR3 loop spans 16 amino acids. Per the germline V gene, CDR1 is SGHTA and CDR2 is FQGTGA. CDR3 DNA sequence: TGTGCCAGCAGCTCAGGACTAGATGTAGGCACAGATACGCAGTATTTT. It codes for CASSSGLDVGTDTQYF.

This clone was seen more than once but under ten times. This specimen includes other DNA sequences encoding the same CDR3. The V call is TRBV7-2, the J call TRBJ2-3; D unresolved. This CDR3 is 11 amino acids long. Looked up from germline, CDR1 is SGHTA and CDR2 is FQGNSA. V dropped 5 bases and J dropped 6 bases, with 6 bases sitting between them. CDR3 coding DNA: TGTGCCAGCAGCCTCCAGGATACGCAGTATTTT. Encoded protein: CASSLQDTQYF.